This TCR beta chain was recorded in a study of T cells in Graves' hyperthyroidism and ophthalmopathy. Germline V lookup: CDR1 SGHTA, CDR2 FQGNSA. This CDR3 contains 11 residues. Between the trimmed V and J ends, which lost 3 bases and 7 bases, there was a span of 3 bases. TCR beta CDR3 regions were amplified from RNA. During a first-round RT-PCR of the TCR CDR3, the HTBI primer set was used. TCRdb itself ran the multiplex PCR reads through MiXCR, one entry per CDR3 protein. The sample has fewer than 650,000 distinct CDR3 sequences, over 45% seen once; the top ten hold 35% to 50%. Sequenced input: peripheral blood or thyroid tissue (not recorded which). The TCR sequence derives from an adult woman with Graves' disease, either hyperthyroidism or ophthalmopathy (not recorded which). This rearrangement joins TRBV7-2 to TRBJ1-4; D gene ambiguous. CDR3 coding DNA: TGTGCCAGCAGCTTTTCTGAAAAACTGTTTTTT. Protein product: CASSFSEKLFF.